This T cell receptor beta chain is drawn from a study of beta chain features in type 1 diabetes. Study-wide points: For patients and controls alike, PCR might favor shorter templates to the same degree. VDJ junctions from type 1 diabetes patients carried fewer insertions and larger deletions.

The authors reverse transcribed all of the isolated RNA, so sequencing captured expressed TCRB transcripts. The average output of naive, central memory and regulatory T cell samples was several million reads. Assay: immunoSEQ multiplex PCR; the TCRdb copy retains only in-frame clones and omits some. The sample includes some 500,000 clones, about an eighth of them seen just once. A few counts support this clone. The antigen remains unidentified. Input material: naive CD4+ T cells from blood. The origin of this receptor is a woman between 18 and 29 years old in good health.

The CDR3 protein is CASSYNVRGMNEQYF. The CDR3 DNA reads TGTGCCAGCAGCTACAACGTCAGGGGCATGAACGAGCAGTACTTC. The V call is TRBV7-2, the J call TRBJ2-7; TRBD1 might be the D (6 bases). The germline gives CDR1 SGHTA, CDR2 FQGNSA. The V gene lost 4 bases and the J gene lost 5 bases, with 18 bases spanning the gap. The CDR3 totals 15 residues.